This T cell receptor (beta chain) was captured in a study of vaccination and CD4 T cells after COVID-19. The ends were cut back, 2 bases at V and 1 base at J, with 8 bases in the middle. The CDR3 length is 14 residues. Per the germline V gene, CDR1 is MNHEY and CDR2 is SVGEGT. Treatment of the sample: approximately 9-day PBMC culture with coronavirus spike peptide pools or control peptides (ViraFEST assay). As regards this clonotype: Its antigen is undetermined.

Researchers used the Oncomine TCR Beta short-read assay to sequence DNA from cultured CD4+ T cells. From the PCR reads, TCRdb called clonotypes with MiXCR, one entry per CDR3 protein. The sample carries tens of thousands of distinct CDR3 sequences, 43% recorded once. The specimen was CD4+ T cells from blood, cultured in vitro, collected after SARS-CoV-2 vaccination. This chain connects TRBV6-2 or TRBV6-3 to TRBJ1-1, with a possible D match to TRBD1 (5 bases). This receptor was taken from a human donor who had recovered from COVID-19. CDR3 in amino acids: CASSYDDRNTEAFF. The CDR3 coding sequence is TGTGCCAGCAGTTACGATGACAGGAACACTGAAGCTTTCTTT.